A selection of T cell receptor beta chains follows, all from one sample in a study of blood T cell repertoires in COVID-19. Sequencing used immunoSEQ multiplex PCR; TCRdb keeps in-frame clones, though not all of them. The sample records about 170,000 clones, approximately 83% being singletons. The sequencing input was peripheral blood. These TCRs come from a woman over 75 with acute or convalescent COVID-19. CDR3s include the opening cysteine and the closing phenylalanine or tryptophan. The D gene is left open where the match is weak. A clone size is listed for some rows: how often the clone was seen (once, few, many), or a class if it is expanded.

D gene,clone size,V gene,J gene,CDR3 DNA,CDR3 protein
TRBD1,NA,TRBV27,TRBJ1-3,TGTGCCAGCAGTAGGACAGGAGCCTCTGGAAACACCATATATTTT,CASSRTGASGNTIYF
NA,NA,TRBV25-1,TRBJ1-5,TGTGCCAGCAGTGGAGGGAGTAGCAATCAGCCCCAGCATTTT,CASSGGSSNQPQHF
TRBD1,NA,TRBV5-1,TRBJ2-7,TGCGCCAGCAGTCCCGGGACAGGGTATTACGAGCAGTACTTC,CASSPGTGYYEQYF
NA,few,TRBV19,TRBJ2-2,TGTGCCAGTAGTATTCGCCTAGCTTCCGGGGAGCTGTTTTTT,CASSIRLASGELFF
NA,once,TRBV10-3,TRBJ1-3,TGTGCCATCACCGGGACAACCGACTCTGGAAACACCATATATTTT,CAITGTTDSGNTIYF
NA,NA,TRBV28,TRBJ1-4,TGTGCCAGCAGTTTCCAACCCGGGGGGGGCTATGAAAAACTGTTTTTT,CASSFQPGGGYEKLFF
NA,NA,TRBV12-3/TRBV12-4,TRBJ2-3,TGTGCCAGCAGACAGGGAACAGATACGCAGTATTTT,CASRQGTDTQYF
TRBD1,NA,TRBV5-6,TRBJ1-3,TGTGCCAGCAGGGGACAGGGGGCCGCTGGAAACACCATATATTTT,CASRGQGAAGNTIYF
TRBD2,NA,TRBV4-1,TRBJ2-2,TGCGCCAGCAGCCCCCGACGTTCGGGAGGAACGAACACCGGGGAGCTGTTTTTT,CASSPRRSGGTNTGELFF
NA,NA,TRBV5-4,TRBJ2-1,TGTGCCAGCAGCCCACAGGGTTTAGGCTATGAGCAGTTCTTC,CASSPQGLGYEQFF